This TCR beta chain was sequenced in a study of OX40 agonist ivuxolimab in advanced cancers. Study results and limitations: Expanded clones were, on average, more numerous among CD8+ T cells than CD4+. Among patients with partial responses at 0.1-3.0 mg/kg, clonal expansion was among the lowest.

The assay was immunoSEQ multiplex PCR, and TCRdb's table has in-frame clones only and misses some. Of about 40,000 clones listed, around four fifths are singletons. CDR1 and CDR2 from the germline V gene are SGHVS and FQNEAQ. CDR3 size: 12 residues. V shed 5 bases and J shed 11 bases, with 15 bases lying between them. About this clone: Its antigen is unknown.

The clonotype was recovered from an adult with an advanced solid tumor such as melanoma, head and neck, liver or kidney cancer. The source material was CD4+ or CD8+ T cells sorted from blood, sampled in a trial of the OX40 agonist ivuxolimab. The chain has TRBV7-8 and TRBJ2-5; D is possibly TRBD2 (6 bases). CDR3: CASSGRTGEQYF. The CDR3 DNA reads TGTGCCAGCAGCGGTAGGACGGGGGAGCAGTACTTC.